These 21 T cell receptor beta chains came from one sample sequenced in a study of vaccination effects on CD4 cells after COVID-19. What these receptors recognize is not known. Some clones are missing from TCRdb's copy, which holds only in-frame ones; the method was immunoSEQ multiplex PCR. The sample has 70,000 to 75,000 clones; approximately 71% are singletons. Cells that had been cultured for approximately ten days were the source of isolated CD4+ T cells. The sample in question was CD4+ T cells from PBMCs cultured without peptide, obtained before COVID-19 vaccination. All receptors come from a human donor who received a COVID-19 vaccine.

This clone has only a few counts. V usage is TRBV18 and J usage is TRBJ1-2; D ambiguous. This CDR3 has 15 amino acids. Germline CDR1 and CDR2: KGHSH and LQKENI. V was pared by 0 bases and J by 2 bases, with 10 bases between. CDR3 loop: CASSPPNRRNYGYTF. CDR3 nucleotides: TGTGCCAGCTCACCACCTAATAGGAGGAACTATGGCTACACCTTC.

V gene TRBV25-1 combines with J gene TRBJ2-5; 10 positions match TRBD1. CDR1 and CDR2 from the germline V gene are MGHDK and SYGVNS. V shed 2 bases and J 4 bases; nucleotides not matched to a gene: 4. The CDR3 is made up of 15 amino acids. This CDR3 reads CASSEPRTGGETQYF. CDR3 DNA: TGTGCCAGCAGTGAACCTAGGACAGGGGGAGAGACCCAGTACTTC.

The rearrangement joins TRBV6-2 or TRBV6-3 to TRBJ1-2, with D unclear. Germline V lookup: CDR1 MNHEY, CDR2 SVGEGT. Trimming removed 0 bases at V and 7 bases at J, with 15 bases between. The CDR3 contains 15 residues. CDR3 bases: TGTGCCAGCAGTTACTCGGTAGGCCAATCTAGTGGCTACACCTTC. Translating gives CASSYSVGQSSGYTF.

The gene calls are TRBV6-5 and TRBJ2-1, with D perhaps assigned TRBD1 or TRBD2 (6 bases each). The ends were cut back, 7 bases at V and 16 bases at J, with 23 bases in the middle. CDR1 is MNHEY, CDR2 SVGAGI, per germline. The CDR3 contains 13 residues. This chain's CDR3 is CASTPGAEGRVFF. CDR3 bases: TGTGCCAGCACACCGGGGGCGGAAGGCAGGGTTTTCTTC.

The rearrangement links TRBV7-2 to TRBJ2-3; D unclear. The V and J ends lost 5 bases and 0 bases respectively, with 9 bases between them. The CDR3 is 14 amino acids. Germline V gene lookup returns CDR1 SGHTA and CDR2 FQGNSA. In DNA, the CDR3 is TGTGCCAGCAGCATACAGAGTAGCACAGATACGCAGTATTTT. This codes for CASSIQSSTDTQYF.

The chain couples TRBV30 to TRBJ1-6, with 7 positions matching TRBD1. Germline loops: CDR1 GTSNPN, CDR2 SVGIG (reference sequence). V lost 2 bases and J lost 7; bases outside the gene matches: 8. The CDR3 sequence is 15 residues long. This CDR3 is CAWSNWGQHNSPLHF. Here the CDR3 DNA reads TGTGCCTGGAGTAATTGGGGACAGCACAATTCACCCCTCCACTTT.

This clone was counted a single time. V is TRBV2 and J is TRBJ2-1; D possibly corresponds to TRBD1 (6 bases). Trimming left V 5 bases short and J 9 bases short, with 11 bases between. The CDR3 sequence is 12 residues long. CDR1 is SNHLY and CDR2 is FYNNEI in the germline V gene. The CDR3 region has the DNA TGTGCCAGCAGTAGGGACATTTTTGAGCAGTTCTTC. It yields the protein CASSRDIFEQFF.

This clone is a singleton in its sample. The CDR3 sequence: CASSQDRGGVDNEQFF. CDR3 coding DNA: TGCGCCAGCAGCCAAGATCGGGGGGGGGTCGACAATGAGCAGTTCTTC. The V call is TRBV4-3, the J call TRBJ2-1; 8 nucleotides match TRBD2. CDR3 length: 16 amino acids. The V gene end was trimmed by 0 bases and the J gene end by 5 bases; junction bases not matched to a gene: 6. CDR1 and CDR2 (germline): LGHNA, YSLEER.

The chain uses TRBV4-3 and TRBJ1-4; D remains unclear. Germline V gives CDR1 LGHNA, CDR2 YSLEER. Deletions cut 5 bases from V and 9 bases from J, with 16 bases between. CDR3 length equals 14 residues. The CDR3, as DNA: TGCGCCAGCAGCAAAGGGCGGGATGAGAAAAAACTGTTTTTT. Protein product: CASSKGRDEKKLFF.

The chain has TRBV6-5 and TRBJ1-1; perhaps TRBD1 as D (6 bases). Germline values: CDR1 MNHEY, CDR2 SVGAGI. The CDR3 consists of 13 residues. V was shortened by 9 bases and J by 2 bases, with 13 bases between the two germline ends. CDR3 coding DNA: TGTGCCAGTTTTTACAGGGTCAACACTGAAGCTTTCTTT. Residues: CASFYRVNTEAFF.

The chain is built from TRBV18 and TRBJ2-7; D gene uncertain. Trimming shortened V by 3 bases and J by 7 bases, and 13 bases separated the two germline ends. The CDR3 totals 13 residues. Germline lookup yields CDR1 KGHSH and CDR2 LQKENI. The DNA of the CDR3 is TGTGCCAGCTCACCGCTCTCCTCATGGGAGCAGTACGTC. It encodes CASSPLSSWEQYV.

This chain uses TRBV6-2 or TRBV6-3 with TRBJ1-6; D might be TRBD1 (5 bases). Germline CDR1 reads MNHEY; CDR2 reads SVGEGT. This CDR3 has 14 residues. Trimming shortened V by 3 bases and J by 7 bases, and 10 bases separated the two germline ends. CDR3 sequence: CASSYGGENSPLHF. The DNA of the CDR3 is TGTGCCAGCAGTTATGGGGGGGAAAATTCACCCCTCCACTTT.

The rearrangement links TRBV28 to TRBJ1-6; D is unresolved. V lost 2 bases and J 7 bases, leaving 3 bases between the germline ends. CDR3 size: 12 residues. Germline-derived CDR1 and CDR2 are MDHEN and SYDVKM. The CDR3 bases are TGTGCCAGCAGTTTAATCAATTCACCCCTCCACTTT. Residues: CASSLINSPLHF.

The chain uses TRBV18 and TRBJ2-1, with D tentatively TRBD1 (6 bases). Germline-derived CDR1 and CDR2 are KGHSH and LQKENI. This CDR3 contains 13 residues. V lost 3 bases and J lost 7, with 10 bases in between. DNA of the CDR3: TGTGCCAGCTCACCCCCAGACAGGAATGAGCAGTTCTTC. It codes for CASSPPDRNEQFF.

The rearrangement joins TRBV6-6 to TRBJ1-5, with D maybe TRBD1 (5 bases). The ends were cut back, 2 bases at V and 4 bases at J, with 9 bases in the middle. The CDR3 consists of 14 residues. Per the germline V gene, CDR1 is MNHNY and CDR2 is SVGAGI (reference sequence). For the CDR3, the DNA is TGTGCCAGCAGTTACACTGGGGCAAATCAGCCCCAGCATTTT. This codes for CASSYTGANQPQHF.

The chain has TRBV15 and TRBJ2-5; tentative D call: TRBD1 (6 bases). The ends were cut back, 5 bases at V and 1 base at J, with 14 bases in the middle. The CDR3 is 15 residues long. Per the germline V gene, CDR1 is LNHNV and CDR2 is YYDKDF (reference sequence). The CDR3 region has the DNA TGTGCCACCAGCCCCCCAGGGGACCTCCAAGAGACCCAGTACTTC. Protein: CATSPPGDLQETQYF.

The J gene is TRBJ2-1, the V gene TRBV28; D remains unclear. The germline V gene has CDR1 MDHEN and CDR2 SYDVKM. V was shortened by 6 bases and J by 7 bases, with 7 bases between the two germline ends. The CDR3 is made up of 11 amino acids. The CDR3 DNA reads as TGTGCCAGCAGGGATCTGAATGAGCAGTTCTTC. It yields the protein CASRDLNEQFF.

V and J are TRBV5-4 and TRBJ2-6, with no clear D. Deletions cut 0 bases from V and 1 base from J, with 5 bases between. Per germline, CDR1 SGHNT and CDR2 YYREEE (reference sequence). This CDR3 has 15 amino acids. The CDR3 coding sequence is TGTGCCAGCAGCTTGGCGAAATCTGGGGCCAACGTCCTGACTTTC. Translated, it gives CASSLAKSGANVLTF.

This clone was seen only a few times. The CDR3 sequence is CASSSGTGPGNTIYF. The CDR3 coding sequence is TGCGCCAGCAGCTCAGGGACAGGGCCTGGAAACACCATATATTTT. This chain links TRBV5-1 with TRBJ1-3; 9 positions match TRBD1. Germline lookup yields CDR1 SGHRS and CDR2 YFSETQ. After removal of 3 bases from V and 2 bases from J, the junction contained 3 bases not matched to a gene. This CDR3 spans 15 amino acids.

The chain has TRBV29-1 and TRBJ2-7; D may be TRBD1 or TRBD2 (5 bases each). V gave up 7 bases and J gave up 3 bases, with 16 bases separating them. CDR1 is SQVTM and CDR2 is ANQGSEA in the germline V gene. This CDR3 comprises 13 residues. CDR3 nucleotide sequence: TGCAGCGCTACGGGACCGGTAGGCTACGAGCAGTACGTC. This gives the protein CSATGPVGYEQYV.

The gene calls are TRBV4-3 and TRBJ2-1; no firm D call. Germline loops: CDR1 LGHNA, CDR2 YSLEER. CDR3 size: 16 residues. The V and J ends lost 0 bases and 8 bases respectively, with 17 bases between them. This CDR3 reads CASSQDQPETGDEQFF. The CDR3 nucleotides are TGCGCCAGCAGCCAAGATCAGCCAGAAACTGGGGATGAGCAGTTCTTC.